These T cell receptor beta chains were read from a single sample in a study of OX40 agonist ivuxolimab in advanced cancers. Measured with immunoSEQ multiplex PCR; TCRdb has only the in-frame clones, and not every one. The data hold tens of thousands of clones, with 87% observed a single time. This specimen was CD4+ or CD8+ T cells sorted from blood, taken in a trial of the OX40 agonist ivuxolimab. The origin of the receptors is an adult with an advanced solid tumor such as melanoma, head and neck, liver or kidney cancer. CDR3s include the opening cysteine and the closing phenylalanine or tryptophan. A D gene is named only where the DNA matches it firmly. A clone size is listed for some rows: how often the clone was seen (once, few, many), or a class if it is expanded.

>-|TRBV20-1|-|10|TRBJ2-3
TGCAGTGCTTACACAGATACGCAGTATTTT
CSAYTDTQYF
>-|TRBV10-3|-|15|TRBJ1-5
TGTGCCATCAGTGGCGGGGGATGGGGCAATCAGCCCCAGCATTTT
CAISGGGWGNQPQHF
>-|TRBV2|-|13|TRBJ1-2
TGTGCCAGCAGTGAAAGGCAGCTCTATGGCTACACCTTC
CASSERQLYGYTF
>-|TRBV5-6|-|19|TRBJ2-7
TGTGCCAGCAGCAGCCGGGGGGTTCCCGGGACAGCCAACTCCTACGAGCAGTACTTC
CASSSRGVPGTANSYEQYF
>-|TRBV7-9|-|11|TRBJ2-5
TGTGCCAGCAGCACCAAGGAGACCCAGTACTTC
CASSTKETQYF
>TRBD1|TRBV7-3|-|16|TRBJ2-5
TGTGCCAGCAGCCCCCGTGGGGGACAGGGGTGGAAGACCCAGTACTTC
CASSPRGGQGWKTQYF
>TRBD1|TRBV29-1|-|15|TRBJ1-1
TGCAGCGTCTTGACGGGGCAGGGGGGGAACACTGAAGCTTTCTTT
CSVLTGQGGNTEAFF
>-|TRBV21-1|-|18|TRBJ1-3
TGTGCCAGCAGCCGAATTACTTGCAACAGCGATTCTGGAAACACCATATATTTT
CASSRITCNSDSGNTIYF
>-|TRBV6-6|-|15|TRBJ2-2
TGTGCCAGCAGTTACTCCGACGCCGGCACCGGGGAGCTGTTTTTT
CASSYSDAGTGELFF
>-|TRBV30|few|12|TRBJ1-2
TGTGCCTGGAGTGTGGGTGCGCATGGCTACACCTTC
CAWSVGAHGYTF
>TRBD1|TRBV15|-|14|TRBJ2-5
TGTGCCACCAGCAGGGACAGGGGGCGCGAGACCCAGTACTTC
CATSRDRGRETQYF
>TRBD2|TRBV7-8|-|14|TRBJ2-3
TGTGCCAGCAGCTTAGGGGCTAGCGGGGATACGCAGTATTTT
CASSLGASGDTQYF
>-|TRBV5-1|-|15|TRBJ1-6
TGCGCCAGCAGCTTGGACGGGGGAGTAAGGTCACCCCTCCACTTT
CASSLDGGVRSPLHF
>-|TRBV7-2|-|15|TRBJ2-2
TGTGCCAGCAGCTTAGTCGTGGGGGCTGCCGGGGAGCTGTTTTTT
CASSLVVGAAGELFF
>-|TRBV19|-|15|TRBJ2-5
TGTGCCAGTAGTATAGAGGGAAGGGGCCAAGAGACCCAGTACTTC
CASSIEGRGQETQYF